The 8 T cell receptor beta chains presented below share a single source sample, sequenced in a study of HIV-infected patients and healthy controls. TCRdb processed the 5' RACE reads anew with MiXCR; each CDR3 protein has one entry. The table lists over 55,000 distinct CDR3 sequences, about a sixth of them singletons. The specimen sequenced was CD4+ T cells from blood. These receptors all stem from a human donor in good health.

This sequence joins TRBV4-3 and TRBJ2-3; 11 bases fit TRBD2. Trimming cost V 3 bases and J 2 bases; bases outside gene matches: 7. The germline CDR1 and CDR2 sequences are LGHNA and YSLEER. The CDR3 extends over 17 amino acids. CDR3 protein: CASSQDPLAGATDTQYF. The CDR3 bases are TGCGCCAGCAGCCAGGATCCACTAGCGGGGGCCACAGATACGCAGTATTTT.

This clonotype appeared a few times. V gene TRBV30 combines with J gene TRBJ2-1; D might be TRBD1 or TRBD2, each matching 5 bases. CDR1 and CDR2 from the germline V gene are GTSNPN and SVGIG (reference sequence). CDR3 length: 15 residues. Trimming removed 2 bases at V and 2 bases at J, with 13 bases between. This CDR3 is CAWSRGGGTYNEQFF. The CDR3 DNA reads as TGTGCCTGGAGTCGGGGCGGCGGTACCTACAATGAGCAGTTCTTC.

This chain joins TRBV20-1 and TRBJ2-1; 7 bases map to TRBD1. The germline gives CDR1 DFQATT, CDR2 SNEGSKA (reference sequence). CDR3 length equals 17 residues. V lost 3 bases, J lost 1 base, and 12 bases stayed unmatched. CDR3 residues: CSARNRGLERSYNEQFF. In nucleotides, the CDR3 is TGCAGTGCTAGGAACAGGGGTTTAGAAAGGTCCTACAATGAGCAGTTCTTC.

This clonotype was recorded a few times. The rearrangement joins TRBV30 to TRBJ1-2; maybe TRBD1 (5 bases). The V and J ends lost 7 bases and 5 bases respectively, with 14 bases between them. This CDR3 has 12 residues. Germline-derived CDR1 and CDR2 are GTSNPN and SVGIG (reference sequence). This CDR3 is CASNQGLYGYTF. The CDR3 DNA follows: TGTGCCTCTAACCAGGGACTTTATGGCTACACCTTC.

This clonotype was observed a few times. The J gene is TRBJ1-4, the V gene TRBV20-1; TRBD1 agrees at 10 bases. V lost 7 bases to trimming and J lost 8 bases; unmatched junction nucleotides: 13. Per the germline V gene, CDR1 is DFQATT and CDR2 is SNEGSKA (reference sequence). The CDR3 covers 15 residues. The CDR3 DNA reads TGCAGTGTCGCCCGCCCGGGACAGGGGAACGAAAAACTGTTTTTT. Translated: CSVARPGQGNEKLFF.

The V gene is TRBV20-1, the J gene TRBJ2-7; the D gene could be TRBD1 or TRBD2 (5 bases each). Trimming removed 3 bases from V and 6 bases from J, with 24 bases in between. This CDR3 comprises 16 residues. Germline assignment: CDR1 DFQATT and CDR2 SNEGSKA (reference sequence). The CDR3 sequence is CSAREDQGARSIEQYF. The CDR3 coding sequence is TGCAGTGCTAGGGAGGACCAGGGAGCCCGCAGTATCGAGCAGTACTTC.

The rearrangement joins TRBV10-3 to TRBJ2-7; TRBD2 matches at 7 bases. Germline V gene sequence: CDR1 ENHRY, CDR2 SYGVKD. The trim removed 10 bases at V and 0 bases at J, leaving 9 bases unmatched. The CDR3 totals 14 residues. CDR3: CATGGGLVSYEQYF. CDR3 sequence (DNA): TGTGCCACCGGGGGAGGGCTAGTCTCCTACGAGCAGTACTTC.

Relative to its sample, this clonotype is medium-sized. The V gene is TRBV7-2, the J gene TRBJ2-6; no clear D gene. The CDR3 covers 14 residues. Germline lookup yields CDR1 SGHTA and CDR2 FQGNSA. The germline V and J ends were trimmed by 1 base and 1 base, with 2 bases remaining between them. The CDR3 DNA reads as TGTGCCAGCAGCTTAGGGTCTGGGGCCAACGTCCTGACTTTC. The encoded protein is CASSLGSGANVLTF.